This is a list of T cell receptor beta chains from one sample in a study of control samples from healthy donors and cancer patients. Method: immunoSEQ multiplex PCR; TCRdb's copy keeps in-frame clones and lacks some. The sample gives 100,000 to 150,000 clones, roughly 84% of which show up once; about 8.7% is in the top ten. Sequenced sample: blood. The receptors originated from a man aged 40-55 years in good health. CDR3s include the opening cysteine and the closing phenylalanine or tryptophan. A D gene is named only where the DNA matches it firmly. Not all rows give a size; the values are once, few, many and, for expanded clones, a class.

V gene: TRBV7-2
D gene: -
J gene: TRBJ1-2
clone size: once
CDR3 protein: CASSLLTIGYGYTF
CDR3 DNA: TGTGCCAGCAGCCTCCTAACAATAGGCTATGGCTACACCTTC

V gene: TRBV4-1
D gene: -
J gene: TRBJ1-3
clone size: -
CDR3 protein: CASRPGATRGQGNTIYF
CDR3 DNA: TGCGCCAGCAGGCCGGGGGCGACCCGTGGACAGGGAAACACCATATATTTT

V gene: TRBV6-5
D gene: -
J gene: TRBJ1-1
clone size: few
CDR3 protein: CASSYARDTEAFF
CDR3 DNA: TGTGCCAGCAGTTACGCCCGGGACACTGAAGCTTTCTTT

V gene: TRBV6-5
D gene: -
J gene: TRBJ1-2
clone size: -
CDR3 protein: CASTTVAGYGYTF
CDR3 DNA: TGTGCCAGCACTACAGTCGCAGGGTATGGCTACACCTTC

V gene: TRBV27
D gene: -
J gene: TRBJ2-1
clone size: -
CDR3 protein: CASSFSYNEQFF
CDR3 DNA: TGTGCCAGCAGTTTCTCCTACAATGAGCAGTTCTTC

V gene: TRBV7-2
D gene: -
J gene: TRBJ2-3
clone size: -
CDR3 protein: CASSLSALAPDTQYF
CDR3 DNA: TGTGCCAGCAGCTTATCGGCGCTAGCCCCAGATACGCAGTATTTT

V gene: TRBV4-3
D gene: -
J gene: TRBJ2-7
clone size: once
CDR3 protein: CASSQARASSPYEQYF
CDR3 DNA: TGCGCCAGCAGCCAAGCCCGGGCTAGTTCTCCCTACGAGCAGTACTTC

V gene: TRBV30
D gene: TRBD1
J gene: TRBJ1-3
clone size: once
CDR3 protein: CAWGQGSGNTIYF
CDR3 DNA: TGTGCCTGGGGACAGGGCTCTGGAAACACCATATATTTT

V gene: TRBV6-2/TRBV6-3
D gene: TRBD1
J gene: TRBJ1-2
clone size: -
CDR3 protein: CASSGGTGVYGYTF
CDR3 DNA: TGTGCCAGCAGCGGCGGGACAGGAGTTTATGGCTACACCTTC

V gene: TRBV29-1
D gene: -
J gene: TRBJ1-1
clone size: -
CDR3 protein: CSVVKGATEAFF
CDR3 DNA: TGCAGCGTTGTAAAGGGTGCCACTGAAGCTTTCTTT

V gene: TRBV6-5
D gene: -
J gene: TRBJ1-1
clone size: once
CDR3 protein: CASSRTPSEAFF
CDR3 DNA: TGTGCCAGCAGCCGAACCCCAAGTGAAGCTTTCTTT

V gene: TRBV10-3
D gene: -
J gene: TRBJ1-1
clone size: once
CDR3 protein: CAISEGGRNTEAFF
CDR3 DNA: TGTGCCATCAGTGAGGGAGGGCGGAACACTGAAGCTTTCTTT

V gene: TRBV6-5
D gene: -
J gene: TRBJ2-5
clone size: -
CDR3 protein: CATQKGLGRETQYF
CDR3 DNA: TGTGCCACCCAGAAGGGATTGGGTAGAGAGACCCAGTACTTC

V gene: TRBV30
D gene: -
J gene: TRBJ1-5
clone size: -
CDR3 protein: CAWSPSNQPQHF
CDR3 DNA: TGTGCCTGGAGTCCGAGCAATCAGCCCCAGCATTTT

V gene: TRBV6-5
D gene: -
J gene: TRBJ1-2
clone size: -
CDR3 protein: CASYRRGNYGYTF
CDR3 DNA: TGTGCCAGCTACCGTAGGGGTAACTATGGCTACACCTTC

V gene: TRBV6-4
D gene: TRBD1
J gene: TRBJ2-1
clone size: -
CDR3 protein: CASSALTGGPYNEQFF
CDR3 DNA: TGTGCCAGCAGTGCTCTCACAGGGGGCCCATACAATGAGCAGTTCTTC

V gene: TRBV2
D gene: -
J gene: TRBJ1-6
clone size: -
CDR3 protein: CASSDTGWGSPLHF
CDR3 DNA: TGTGCCAGCAGCGATACAGGTTGGGGTTCACCCCTCCACTTT

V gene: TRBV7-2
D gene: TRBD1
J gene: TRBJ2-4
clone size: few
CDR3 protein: CASSRDRGLGNIQYF
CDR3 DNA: TGTGCCAGCAGCCGGGACAGGGGCTTGGGAAACATTCAGTACTTC

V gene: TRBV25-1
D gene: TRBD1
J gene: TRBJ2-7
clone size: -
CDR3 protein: CASSGRDREKTYEQYF
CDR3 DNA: TGTGCCAGCAGTGGGAGGGACAGGGAGAAAACCTACGAGCAGTACTTC

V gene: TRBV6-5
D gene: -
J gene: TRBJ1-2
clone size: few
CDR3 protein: CASSYGGHNYGYTF
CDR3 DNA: TGTGCCAGCAGTTACGGAGGGCACAACTATGGCTACACCTTC

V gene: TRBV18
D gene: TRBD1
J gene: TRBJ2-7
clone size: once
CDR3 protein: CASSPVNRGTYEQYF
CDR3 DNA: TGTGCCAGCTCACCTGTTAACAGGGGAACCTACGAGCAGTACTTC

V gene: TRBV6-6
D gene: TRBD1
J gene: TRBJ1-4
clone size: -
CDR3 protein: CASSTSTGPSEKLFF
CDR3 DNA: TGTGCCAGCAGCACCTCGACAGGGCCGAGTGAAAAACTGTTTTTT

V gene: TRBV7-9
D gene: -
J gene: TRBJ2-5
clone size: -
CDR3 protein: CASSLLGGVSQETQYF
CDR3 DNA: TGTGCCAGCAGCTTACTAGGAGGCGTTAGCCAAGAGACCCAGTACTTC

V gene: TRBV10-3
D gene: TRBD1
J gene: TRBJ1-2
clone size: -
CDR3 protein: CAISGRDRGRESYTF
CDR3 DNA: TGTGCCATCAGTGGTCGGGACAGGGGTCGGGAGAGCTACACCTTC

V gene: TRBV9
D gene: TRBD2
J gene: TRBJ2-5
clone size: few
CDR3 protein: CASSVVGAGEQETQYF
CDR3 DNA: TGTGCCAGCAGCGTAGTTGGAGCGGGGGAACAAGAGACCCAGTACTTC

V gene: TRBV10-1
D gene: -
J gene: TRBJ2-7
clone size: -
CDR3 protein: CASSESVAAYEQYF
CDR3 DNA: TGCGCCAGCAGTGAGTCCGTGGCAGCCTACGAGCAGTACTTC

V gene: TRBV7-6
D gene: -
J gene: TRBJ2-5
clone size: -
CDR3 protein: CASSLGFLERGETQYF
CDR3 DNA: TGTGCCAGCAGCTTAGGGTTTTTGGAACGGGGAGAGACCCAGTACTTC

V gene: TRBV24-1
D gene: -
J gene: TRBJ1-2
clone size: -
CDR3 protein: CATSDLSEGYGYTF
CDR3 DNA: TGTGCCACCAGTGATTTATCGGAGGGGTATGGCTACACCTTC

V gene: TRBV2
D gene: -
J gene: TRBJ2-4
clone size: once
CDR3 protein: CASRTTQDKNIQYF
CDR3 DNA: TGTGCCAGCAGGACAACACAAGACAAAAACATTCAGTACTTC

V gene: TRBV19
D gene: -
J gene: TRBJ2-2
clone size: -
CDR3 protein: CASSFWGRDTGELFF
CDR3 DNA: TGTGCCAGTAGTTTTTGGGGAAGGGACACCGGGGAGCTGTTTTTT

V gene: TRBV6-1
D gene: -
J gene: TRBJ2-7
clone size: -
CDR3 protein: CASREGVVWTGEQYF
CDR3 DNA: TGTGCCAGCAGGGAAGGTGTCGTGTGGACGGGGGAGCAGTACTTC

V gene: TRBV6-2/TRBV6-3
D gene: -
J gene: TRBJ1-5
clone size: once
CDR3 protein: CASSYWGVSNQPQHF
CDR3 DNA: TGTGCCAGCAGTTATTGGGGGGTTAGCAATCAGCCCCAGCATTTT

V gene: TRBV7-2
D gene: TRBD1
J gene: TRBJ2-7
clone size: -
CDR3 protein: CASRLNRGGYEQYF
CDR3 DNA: TGTGCCAGCAGATTAAACAGGGGTGGGTACGAGCAGTACTTC

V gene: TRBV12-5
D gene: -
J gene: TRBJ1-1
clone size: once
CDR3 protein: CASGRQLIGGPEAFF
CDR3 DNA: TGTGCTAGTGGAAGACAGTTAATCGGGGGGCCTGAAGCTTTCTTT

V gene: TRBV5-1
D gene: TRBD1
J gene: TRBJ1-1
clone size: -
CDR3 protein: CASSLAGQGARGEAFF
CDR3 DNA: TGCGCCAGCAGCCTTGCCGGACAGGGGGCGCGCGGGGAAGCTTTCTTT

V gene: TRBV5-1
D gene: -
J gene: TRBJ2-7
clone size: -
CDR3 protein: CASSLGAGASSYEQYF
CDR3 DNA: TGCGCCAGCAGCTTGGGGGCCGGGGCTAGCTCCTACGAGCAGTACTTC

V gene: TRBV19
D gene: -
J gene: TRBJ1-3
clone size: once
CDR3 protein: CASSMYEVRGNTIYF
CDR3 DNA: TGTGCCAGTAGTATGTATGAGGTGAGGGGAAACACCATATATTTT